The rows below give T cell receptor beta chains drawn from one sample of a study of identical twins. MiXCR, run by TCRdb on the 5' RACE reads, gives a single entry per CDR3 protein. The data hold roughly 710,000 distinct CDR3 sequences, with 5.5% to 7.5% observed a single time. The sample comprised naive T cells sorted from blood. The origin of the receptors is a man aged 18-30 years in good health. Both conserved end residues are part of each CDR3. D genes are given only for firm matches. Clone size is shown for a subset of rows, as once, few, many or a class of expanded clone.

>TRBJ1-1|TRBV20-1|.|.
CSARAGHLNTEAFF
TGCAGTGCTAGAGCGGGACACCTGAACACTGAAGCTTTCTTT
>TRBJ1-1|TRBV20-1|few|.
CSARKTLHTEAFF
TGCAGTGCTAGGAAGACATTGCACACTGAAGCTTTCTTT
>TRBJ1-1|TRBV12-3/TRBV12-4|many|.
CAGRALNTEAFF
TGTGCCGGACGGGCGCTGAACACTGAAGCTTTCTTT
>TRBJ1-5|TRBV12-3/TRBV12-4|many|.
CASSPGELRRYSNQPQHF
TGTGCCAGCAGCCCCGGAGAGCTTAGGAGATATAGCAATCAGCCCCAGCATTTT
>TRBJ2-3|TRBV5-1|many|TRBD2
CASSPDGRAADTQYF
TGCGCCAGCAGCCCGGACGGGAGGGCCGCAGATACGCAGTATTTT
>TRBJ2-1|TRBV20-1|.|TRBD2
CSAGTSGLSYNEQFF
TGCAGTGCTGGTACTAGCGGGCTTTCCTACAATGAGCAGTTCTTC
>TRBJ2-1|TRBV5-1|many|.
CASSLNVGGVEQFF
TGCGCCAGCAGCTTGAACGTAGGGGGAGTTGAGCAGTTCTTC
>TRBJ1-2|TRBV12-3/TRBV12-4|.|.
CASSPEFGVNYGYTF
TGTGCCAGCAGCCCTGAATTTGGGGTTAACTATGGCTACACCTTC
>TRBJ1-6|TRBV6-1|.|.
CASRTDRNSPLHF
TGTGCCAGCAGAACGGACAGAAATTCACCCCTCCACTTT
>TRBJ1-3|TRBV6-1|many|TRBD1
CASTAPGTVEDTIYF
TGTGCCAGCACCGCACCCGGGACAGTTGAGGACACCATATATTTT
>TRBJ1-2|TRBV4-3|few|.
CASSQDSRTNYGYTF
TGCGCCAGCAGCCAAGATTCGCGGACTAACTATGGCTACACCTTC
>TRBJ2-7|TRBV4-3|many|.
CASSQGEGGYEQYF
TGCGCCAGCAGCCAAGGAGAAGGGGGGTACGAGCAGTACTTC
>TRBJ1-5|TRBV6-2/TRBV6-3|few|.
CASSMLWAGQPQHF
TGTGCCAGCAGTATGTTGTGGGCGGGTCAGCCCCAGCATTTT
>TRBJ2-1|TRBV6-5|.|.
CASSYPPWLNEQFF
TGTGCCAGCAGTTACCCCCCCTGGTTGAATGAGCAGTTCTTC
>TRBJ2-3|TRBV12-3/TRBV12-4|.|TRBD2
CASSRGVAGGTDTQYF
TGTGCCAGCAGCCGGGGGGTTGCGGGAGGCACAGATACGCAGTATTTT
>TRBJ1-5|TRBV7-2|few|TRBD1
CASSAGGAKWQPQHF
TGTGCCAGCAGCGCAGGGGGCGCGAAGTGGCAGCCCCAGCATTTT
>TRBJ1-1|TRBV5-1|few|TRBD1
CASSRTGQGRREAFF
TGCGCCAGCAGCAGAACGGGACAGGGGAGAAGGGAAGCTTTCTTT
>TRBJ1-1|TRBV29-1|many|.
CSVEERQTNTEAFF
TGCAGCGTTGAAGAGAGGCAGACTAACACTGAAGCTTTCTTT
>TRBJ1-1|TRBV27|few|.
CASSLSVGLNTEAFF
TGTGCCAGCAGTTTATCGGTCGGCTTGAACACTGAAGCTTTCTTT
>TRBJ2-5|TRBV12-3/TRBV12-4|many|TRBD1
CASRGDREETQYF
TGTGCCAGCAGAGGGGACAGGGAAGAGACCCAGTACTTC
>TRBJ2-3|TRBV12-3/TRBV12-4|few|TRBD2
CASRGLAVRTDTQYF
TGTGCCAGCAGGGGACTAGCGGTACGCACAGATACGCAGTATTTT
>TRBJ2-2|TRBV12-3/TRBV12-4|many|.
CASSSGGSMNTGELFF
TGTGCCAGCAGTAGCGGAGGGTCGATGAACACCGGGGAGCTGTTTTTT
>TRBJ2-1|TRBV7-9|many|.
CASRRDRYNEQFF
TGTGCCTCCAGGAGGGATAGGTACAATGAGCAGTTCTTC
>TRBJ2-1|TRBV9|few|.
CASSAQSEGYEQFF
TGTGCCAGCAGCGCCCAGTCGGAGGGATATGAGCAGTTCTTC
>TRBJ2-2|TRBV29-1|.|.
CSVGRYTGELFF
TGCAGCGTGGGACGCTACACCGGGGAGCTGTTTTTT
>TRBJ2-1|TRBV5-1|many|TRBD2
CASSDTSGASNEQFF
TGCGCCAGCAGCGATACTAGCGGTGCTTCCAATGAGCAGTTCTTC
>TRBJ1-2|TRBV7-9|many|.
CASSFTEANYGYTF
TGTGCCAGCAGCTTCACAGAGGCGAACTATGGCTACACCTTC
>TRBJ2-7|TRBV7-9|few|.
CASSLGGVDEQYF
TGTGCCAGCAGCTTAGGTGGGGTCGACGAGCAGTACTTC
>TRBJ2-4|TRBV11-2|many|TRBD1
CASSLGQGAMRAKNIQYF
TGTGCCAGCAGCTTAGGACAGGGGGCGATGAGAGCCAAAAACATTCAGTACTTC
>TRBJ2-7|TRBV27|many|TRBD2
CASSSLGLAGVHEQYF
TGTGCCAGCAGTTCGCTAGGACTAGCGGGTGTACACGAGCAGTACTTC
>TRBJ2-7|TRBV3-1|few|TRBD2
CASSLSGSEEQYF
TGTGCCAGCAGCCTGAGCGGGAGCGAAGAGCAGTACTTC
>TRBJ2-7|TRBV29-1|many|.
CSVDVAGSTYEQYF
TGCAGCGTTGATGTGGCGGGGTCTACCTACGAGCAGTACTTC
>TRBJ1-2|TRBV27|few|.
CASSYQLAGVYTF
TGTGCCAGCAGTTACCAACTAGCGGGGGTCTACACCTTC
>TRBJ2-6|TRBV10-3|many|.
CAIRVGGSGANVLTF
TGTGCCATCAGAGTAGGGGGGTCTGGGGCCAACGTCCTGACTTTC
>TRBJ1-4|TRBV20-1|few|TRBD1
CSANRGNEKLFF
TGCAGTGCAAACAGGGGGAATGAAAAACTGTTTTTT
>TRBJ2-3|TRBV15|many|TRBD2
CATSRDPAGDHTQYF
TGTGCCACCAGCAGAGATCCGGCGGGGGACCATACGCAGTATTTT
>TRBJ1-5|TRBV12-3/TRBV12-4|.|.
CASSHGISNQPQHF
TGTGCCAGCAGCCACGGCATTAGCAATCAGCCCCAGCATTTT
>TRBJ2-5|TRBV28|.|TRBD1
CASRGQAAGETQYF
TGTGCCAGCAGGGGACAGGCCGCCGGGGAGACCCAGTACTTC
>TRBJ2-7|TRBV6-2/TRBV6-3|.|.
CASGTTSFTSYEQYF
TGTGCCAGCGGTACCACTAGCTTTACCTCCTACGAGCAGTACTTC